Sequencing of this TCR beta chain was carried out in a study of cytomegalovirus exposure and HLA in healthy donors. Study background: Tens of millions of unique TCR sequences came from HLA-typed donors in an early release. Study-level points and caveats: It was assumed in the presence/absence analyses that sequencing depth was roughly uniform across donors. A later analysis, which compared TCR beta chains of equal frequency, found the HLA-associated ones more clonally expanded.

60 Vbeta and 13 Jbeta primers were used in PCR. Here immunoSEQ multiplex PCR was the method, and the copy in TCRdb shows in-frame clones only, minus some. The sample lists about 210,000 clones, around 80% occurring once. All the people who gave samples were healthy bone marrow donors. The germline CDR1 and CDR2 sequences are LNHDA and SQIVND (reference sequence). V shed 3 bases and J 5 bases; nucleotides not matched to a gene: 7. CDR3 length equals 14 residues. Details on this clone: Its specificity is not known.

The sequencing input was PBMCs. The chain is built from TRBV19 and TRBJ2-7; 7 bases map to TRBD2. The receptor was isolated from a man aged 40-55 years in good health and CMV-seropositive. The CDR3 DNA is TGTGCCAGTAGTATGAGGGGCGGGAGTAACGAGCAGTACTTC. Translation: CASSMRGGSNEQYF.